The 4 T cell receptor beta chains presented below share a single source sample, sequenced in a study of blood T cell repertoires in COVID-19. The assay was immunoSEQ multiplex PCR, and TCRdb's table has in-frame clones only and misses some. The sample has 240,000 or so clones; more than 75% are singletons. The sequencing input was peripheral blood. Receptors were obtained from a woman aged 30 to 39 who had recovered from COVID-19.

CDR3 in amino acids: CASSLDRQFPQHF. As DNA, the CDR3 is TGTGCCAGCAGCTTAGATCGACAGTTTCCCCAGCATTTT. The rearrangement links TRBV11-2 to TRBJ1-5, with D perhaps TRBD1 (5 bases). Trimming stripped 0 bases from V and 10 bases from J, with 10 bases between. Germline V gene lookup returns CDR1 SGHAT and CDR2 FQNNGV. The CDR3 is 13 amino acids. The entire variable domain, with the rest obtained from reference TRBV11-2 and TRBJ1-5, is as follows: EAGVAQSPRYKIIEKRQSVAFWCNPISGHATLYWYQQILGQGPKLLIQFQNNGVVDDSQLPKDRFSAERLKGVDSTLKIQPAKLEDSAVYLCASSLDRQFPQHFGDGTRLSIL.

This chain joins TRBV19 and TRBJ1-1, with 7 bases matching TRBD1. There are 19 residues in the CDR3. J lost 1 base, V lost 6 bases, and 20 bases had no gene match. Germline CDR1 is LNHDA and CDR2 is SQIVND (reference sequence). The CDR3: CASRNPLDRPEMGNTEAFF. CDR3 DNA sequence: TGTGCCAGTAGAAACCCACTGGACAGGCCAGAAATGGGGAACACTGAAGCTTTCTTT.

As to this clone: One junction end disagrees with the germline gene, perhaps due to a read error. V is TRBV5-1 and J is TRBJ2-7; 9 nucleotides match TRBD2. The CDR3 extends over 16 amino acids. The germline V gene encodes CDR1 SGHRS and CDR2 YFSETQ. DNA of the CDR3: TGCGCCAGCAGCTTGGATCCAGCGGGGGGCTTAGCCTCCAGAGGATTC. Encoded protein: CASSLDPAGGLASRGF.

The rearrangement links TRBV27 to TRBJ2-7; D call uncertain. Trimming took 3 bases from V and 4 from J, leaving 4 bases between them. Per the germline V gene, CDR1 is MNHEY and CDR2 is SMNVEV (reference sequence). CDR3 length: 11 amino acids. The CDR3 nucleotides are TGTGCCAGCAGTTTCGGGTACGAGCAGTACTTC. Translated, it gives CASSFGYEQYF.